A single sample is the source of the 17 T cell receptor beta chains below, sequenced in a study of post-analysis software for immune sequencing data. Study-wide results and limits: Roughly 5 TRBV segments occurring more often in patients than controls included TRBV5-6, TRBV5-1 and TRBV20-1.

The antigens of these receptors remain unknown. The authors incorporated unique molecular identifiers into the TCR beta cDNA libraries. Using its own MiXCR run on the PCR reads, TCRdb lists one record per CDR3 protein. This sample carries about 560,000 distinct CDR3 sequences, around 44% of them seen once, and the ten largest clones take under 2%. Sequences were obtained from blood. The source of these receptors is a girl between 10 and 17 years old with multiple sclerosis.

A few counts support this clonotype. This chain connects TRBV5-1 to TRBJ1-2; no firm D call. Trimming removed 0 bases from V and 6 bases from J, with 15 bases in between. The CDR3 runs 15 residues. Germline V gene sequence: CDR1 SGHRS, CDR2 YFSETQ. The CDR3 DNA follows: TGCGCCAGCAGCTTGGGTTCAGGCTTTGAAAATGGCTACACCTTC. Protein sequence: CASSLGSGFENGYTF.

This chain uses TRBV4-1 with TRBJ2-3, with TRBD2 matching over 8 bases. V was clipped by 4 bases and J by 5 bases; unmatched bases: 11. The CDR3 spans 16 residues. Germline lookup yields CDR1 MGHRA and CDR2 YSYEKL. For the CDR3, the DNA is TGCGCCAGCAGCCCGCGAGGAGCGGGAGAGGGAGATACGCAGTATTTT. This gives the protein CASSPRGAGEGDTQYF.

This CDR3 reads CASSPGDRDHNEQFF. CDR3 in DNA: TGTGCCAGCAGCCCCGGGGACCGGGACCACAATGAGCAGTTCTTC. This chain joins TRBV5-5 and TRBJ2-1; the D gene could be TRBD1 or TRBD2 (5 bases each). The CDR3 totals 15 residues. Trimming removed 4 bases at V and 5 bases at J, with 16 bases between. Germline CDR1 is SGHKS and CDR2 is YYEKEE (reference sequence).

This rearrangement joins TRBV5-1 to TRBJ1-1; perhaps TRBD1 as D (5 bases). V was shortened by 3 bases and J by 9 bases, with 15 bases between the two germline ends. Germline values: CDR1 SGHRS, CDR2 YFSETQ. The CDR3 consists of 13 residues. CDR3 protein: CASSYLGEGQAFF. CDR3 DNA sequence: TGCGCCAGCAGCTACCTAGGGGAGGGGCAAGCTTTCTTT.

There are a few counts of this clonotype. This rearrangement joins TRBV20-1 to TRBJ2-7; 12 bases map to TRBD2. Germline trimming cut 6 bases from V and 4 bases from J; bases unmatched to any gene: 10. This CDR3 has 15 amino acids. The germline V gene encodes CDR1 DFQATT and CDR2 SNEGSKA (reference sequence). The CDR3 reads CSARLATSGRYEQYF. In nucleotides, the CDR3 is TGCAGTGCCAGGCTCGCCACTAGCGGGAGGTACGAGCAGTACTTC.

The V gene is TRBV7-9, the J gene TRBJ2-5; TRBD1 is a possible D gene (6 bases). V was cut by 3 bases and J by 11 bases, with 19 bases left in between. This CDR3 has 14 residues. Germline assignment: CDR1 SEHNR and CDR2 FQNEAQ (reference sequence). CDR3 sequence (DNA): TGTGCCAGCAGCTTCCAGGGGCTCCCTGGGGAGCAGTACTTC. As protein: CASSFQGLPGEQYF.

The rearrangement uses TRBV29-1 and TRBJ2-7; either TRBD1 or TRBD2 may fit D (5 bases each). The J call is uncertain, as TRBJ2-5 better fits the DNA end. CDR1 and CDR2 from the germline V gene are SQVTM and ANQGSEA. The CDR3 contains 14 residues. CDR3 region: CSVFGAGYSETQYF. CDR3 DNA sequence: TGCAGCGTTTTCGGGGCAGGGTATTCGGAGACCCAGTACTTC.

This clonotype was found a few times. The rearrangement joins TRBV24-1 to TRBJ2-7, with D perhaps matching TRBD1 (6 bases). CDR3 size: 13 residues. CDR1 is KGHDR and CDR2 is SFDVKD in the germline V gene. The germline V and J ends were trimmed by 3 bases and 9 bases, with 14 bases remaining between them. The CDR3 DNA follows: TGTGCCACCAGTGATGGACAGTGGAGAGGGCAGTACTTC. It yields the protein CATSDGQWRGQYF.

This clonotype was detected only once. The CDR3 protein is CAISGGGLKALHF. The CDR3 DNA reads as TGTGCCATCAGTGGAGGGGGTTTAAAGGCCCTCCACTTT. The genes are TRBV10-3 and TRBJ1-6, with a possible D match to TRBD1 (6 bases). Trimming stripped 4 bases from V and 14 bases from J, with 15 bases between. The CDR3 contains 13 residues. CDR1 is ENHRY, CDR2 SYGVKD, per germline.

The chain combines TRBV20-1 with TRBJ2-1, with 10 positions matching TRBD1. The length of the CDR3 is 15 residues. The trim removed 6 bases at V and 2 bases at J, leaving 7 bases unmatched. Germline CDR1 reads DFQATT; CDR2 reads SNEGSKA (reference sequence). CDR3 residues: CSANTDRGTYNEQFF. The CDR3, as DNA: TGCAGTGCAAATACGGACAGGGGGACCTACAATGAGCAGTTCTTC.

J is TRBJ1-2 and V is TRBV12-5, with D unresolved. V dropped 5 bases and J dropped 0 bases, with 13 bases sitting between them. Germline lookup yields CDR1 LGHNT and CDR2 FRNRAP. This CDR3 is 15 amino acids long. The CDR3 is CASGGETSPNYGYTF. The CDR3 DNA is TGTGCTAGTGGTGGGGAGACCTCTCCTAACTATGGCTACACCTTC. Supplemented by reference TRBV12-5 and TRBJ1-2, the full variable domain reads DARVTQTPRHKVTEMGQEVTMRCQPILGHNTVFWYRQTMMQGLELLAYFRNRAPLDDSGMPKDRFSAEMPDATLATLKIQPSEPRDSAVYFCASGGETSPNYGYTFGSGTRLTVV.

The chain uses TRBV4-1 and TRBJ2-7; D gene uncertain. Trimming took 3 bases from V and 2 from J, leaving 8 bases between them. The CDR3 consists of 13 residues. CDR1 MGHRA and CDR2 YSYEKL come from the germline V gene. In nucleotides, the CDR3 is TGCGCCAGCAGCCACGTAGAACCCTACGAGCAGTACTTC. Translating gives CASSHVEPYEQYF.

This clonotype was seen a few times. The chain carries TRBV6-5 and TRBJ2-5; D is perhaps TRBD1 (5 bases). CDR1 MNHEY and CDR2 SVGAGI come from the germline V gene. V lost 5 bases to trimming and J lost 1 base, with 11 bases between them. The CDR3 totals 14 residues. The DNA for the CDR3 is TGTGCCAGCAGTAACGGACAAGGCCAAGAGACCCAGTACTTC. Protein product: CASSNGQGQETQYF.

J is TRBJ2-7 and V is TRBV13; D remains ambiguous. The CDR3 consists of 13 residues. V lost 5 bases to trimming and J lost 1 base, with 9 bases between them. CDR1 PRHDT and CDR2 FYEKMQ come from the germline V gene (reference sequence). The CDR3 sequence is CASSETPSYEQYF. CDR3 nucleotides: TGTGCCAGCAGCGAGACACCATCCTACGAGCAGTACTTC.

This clonotype was detected only a few times. The CDR3 here is CASSLGGGGSTEAFF. The CDR3 nucleotides read TGTGCCAGCAGTTTAGGCGGGGGCGGGAGCACTGAAGCTTTCTTT. The chain has TRBV12-3 or TRBV12-4 and TRBJ1-1; D perhaps matches TRBD1 (6 bases). Trimming took 1 base from V and 4 from J, leaving 13 bases between them. This CDR3 comprises 15 residues.

The V and J genes are TRBV20-1 and TRBJ2-1; TRBD2 aligns across 15 bases. Germline loops: CDR1 DFQATT, CDR2 SNEGSKA (reference sequence). The CDR3 is made up of 17 amino acids. Losses at the gene ends were 6 bases for V and 7 bases for J; bases not matched to a gene: 13. CDR3 bases: TGCAGTGCCAGGACTAGCGGGGGGGCCTCCAAGAATAATGAGCAGTTCTTC. Amino acids: CSARTSGGASKNNEQFF.

This clonotype was recorded a few times. The chain carries TRBV29-1 and TRBJ1-3; D unclear. V was trimmed by 6 bases and J by 3 bases, leaving 9 bases between them. Germline V gene sequence: CDR1 SQVTM, CDR2 ANQGSEA. The CDR3 covers 12 residues. The CDR3 DNA reads TGCAGCGTGGGAAGGGATGGAAACACCATATATTTT. Translation: CSVGRDGNTIYF.